Following are 32 T cell receptor beta chains from one sample sequenced in a study of blood T cell repertoires in COVID-19. The method was immunoSEQ multiplex PCR; TCRdb's version includes in-frame clones alone and lacks a portion of them. This table holds 160,000 or so clones, just under 80% found once. The sample comprised peripheral blood. The receptors shown here come from a man in his sixties or seventies with active or convalescent COVID-19.

The chain employs TRBV7-3 and TRBJ1-3; D call uncertain. Germline assignment: CDR1 SGHTA and CDR2 FQGTGA. With 2 bases removed from V and 2 bases from J, the gap between germline ends came to 10 bases. CDR3 length: 15 amino acids. In nucleotides, the CDR3 is TGTGCCAGCAGCTTAGAGGGCGGTCCTGGAAACACCATATATTTT. Its protein is CASSLEGGPGNTIYF.

The rearrangement links TRBV15 to TRBJ2-2; no reliable D call. The CDR3 runs to 14 residues. Trimming left V 6 bases short and J 0 bases short, with 8 bases between. The germline V gene encodes CDR1 LNHNV and CDR2 YYDKDF (reference sequence). Here the CDR3 DNA reads TGTGCCACCAGTCCCCAGACGAACACCGGGGAGCTGTTTTTT. Protein product: CATSPQTNTGELFF.

V usage is TRBV6-5 and J usage is TRBJ1-5; 8 nucleotides align to TRBD1. Germline V gives CDR1 MNHEY, CDR2 SVGAGI. V lost 5 bases to trimming and J lost 5 bases; unmatched junction nucleotides: 2. The CDR3 consists of 13 residues. CDR3 residues: CASSPDRDQPQHF. In DNA form, the CDR3 reads TGTGCCAGCAGTCCGGACAGGGATCAGCCCCAGCATTTT.

The rearrangement links TRBV5-1 to TRBJ1-5, with a tentative D call TRBD1 (5 bases). The CDR3 sequence is 15 residues long. Germline V CDR1 and CDR2: SGHRS, YFSETQ. V lost 0 bases to trimming and J lost 7 bases, with 14 bases between them. This CDR3 is CASSLEAGIGQPQHF. The CDR3 nucleotides read TGCGCCAGCAGCTTGGAGGCAGGGATAGGGCAGCCCCAGCATTTT.

This clone was detected only a few times. This rearrangement joins TRBV5-1 to TRBJ1-2; 8 nucleotides match TRBD1. CDR3 length: 15 amino acids. Unmatched junction bases numbered 7, after V lost 3 bases and J lost 3 bases. CDR1 is SGHRS, CDR2 YFSETQ, per germline. The CDR3 reads CASSSGQGEHYGYTF. In DNA, the CDR3 is TGCGCCAGCAGCTCCGGACAGGGTGAACACTATGGCTACACCTTC.

The chain joins TRBV5-1 to TRBJ2-1; 7 nucleotides match TRBD1. This CDR3 is built from 16 residues. J was trimmed by 3 bases and V by 0 bases; bases with no gene match: 6. CDR1 and CDR2 from the germline V gene are SGHRS and YFSETQ. The CDR3 spells CASSLDPWTGYNEQFF. The CDR3 bases are TGCGCCAGCAGCTTGGACCCTTGGACAGGCTACAATGAGCAGTTCTTC. Drawing the rest from reference TRBV5-1 and TRBJ2-1, the complete variable domain is KAGVTQTPRYLIKTRGQQVTLSCSPISGHRSVSWYQQTPGQGLQFLFEYFSETQRNKGNFPGRFSGRQFSNSRSEMNVSTLELGDSALYLCASSLDPWTGYNEQFFGPGTRLTVL.

V usage is TRBV5-7 and J usage is TRBJ2-7, with 8 positions matching TRBD1. TRBV5-7 is classed as an ORF, of uncertain function. The V gene end was trimmed by 4 bases and the J gene end by 0 bases; junction bases not matched to a gene: 9. The CDR3 length is 16 residues. CDR3 protein: CASSPAGTGLSYEQYF. In nucleotides, the CDR3 is TGTGCCAGCAGCCCAGCCGGGACAGGACTCTCCTACGAGCAGTACTTC.

The V and J genes are TRBV19 and TRBJ2-1, with 15 bases that match TRBD2. The germline gives CDR1 LNHDA, CDR2 SQIVND (reference sequence). Losses at the gene ends were 5 bases for V and 0 bases for J; bases not matched to a gene: 8. The CDR3 loop spans 19 amino acids. This chain's CDR3 is CASSVGLAGGLSSYNEQFF. CDR3 DNA sequence: TGTGCCAGTAGTGTAGGACTAGCGGGGGGGCTGAGCTCCTACAATGAGCAGTTCTTC.

This clone was recorded once. The V call is TRBV4-3, the J call TRBJ1-2, with 12 nucleotides matching TRBD1. The CDR3 runs 17 residues. V lost 5 bases and J lost 5; bases outside the gene matches: 12. Germline V gene data show CDR1 as LGHNA and CDR2 as YSLEER. The CDR3 DNA reads TGCGCCAGCAGCGCACATTACCGGGACAGGGGGCTGTATGGCTACACCTTC. This encodes CASSAHYRDRGLYGYTF.

This chain uses TRBV5-4 with TRBJ2-3; 12 nucleotides agree with TRBD2. Germline CDR1 is SGHNT and CDR2 is YYREEE (reference sequence). V lost 4 bases, J lost 2 bases, and 8 bases stayed unmatched. The CDR3 extends over 17 amino acids. The CDR3 reads CASSPGLAGSFTDTQYF. In DNA form, the CDR3 reads TGTGCCAGCAGCCCAGGACTAGCGGGATCGTTCACAGATACGCAGTATTTT.

This chain links TRBV7-9 with TRBJ2-1; 9 bases are a match to TRBD1. The V gene end was trimmed by 10 bases and the J gene end by 6 bases; junction bases not matched to a gene: 16. This CDR3 region has 16 residues. CDR1 is SEHNR, CDR2 FQNEAQ, per germline (reference sequence). The chain's CDR3 is CATQLLRTGESNEQFF. The DNA for the CDR3 is TGTGCCACCCAGCTTCTTCGGACAGGGGAGTCCAATGAGCAGTTCTTC.

The chain joins TRBV30 to TRBJ1-1, with 8 bases lining up with TRBD1. Germline trimming cut 2 bases from V and 2 bases from J; bases unmatched to any gene: 7. This CDR3 has 15 amino acids. Germline lookup yields CDR1 GTSNPN and CDR2 SVGIG (reference sequence). The CDR3, as DNA: TGTGCCTGGAGTCTACCAGGACAGGGAAACACTGAAGCTTTCTTT. Amino acid sequence: CAWSLPGQGNTEAFF.

V and J are TRBV15 and TRBJ2-5; possible D gene TRBD1, 5 bases. The ends were cut back, 3 bases at V and 4 bases at J, with 12 bases in the middle. CDR1 and CDR2 (germline): LNHNV, YYDKDF (reference sequence). The CDR3 is made up of 14 amino acids. The CDR3 nucleotides read TGTGCCACCAGCAGTAGACAGCTAATAGAGACCCAGTACTTC. It translates to CATSSRQLIETQYF.

The rearrangement links TRBV7-9 to TRBJ1-2; the match to TRBD1 covers 7 bases. The germline V gene encodes CDR1 SEHNR and CDR2 FQNEAQ (reference sequence). The CDR3 spans 14 residues. V shed 8 bases, J shed 1 base, and the junction held 7 bases outside the gene matches. The CDR3 is CASVTGALNYGYTF. The CDR3 DNA reads as TGTGCCAGCGTCACAGGGGCGCTTAACTATGGCTACACCTTC.

The V and J genes are TRBV5-8 and TRBJ2-3; TRBD2 agrees at 11 bases. CDR3 size: 15 residues. CDR1 and CDR2 (germline): SGHTS, YDEGEE. Trimming took 3 bases from V and 5 from J; bases not matched to a gene: 5. The CDR3 bases are TGTGCCAGCAGCTGGGGGACTAGCGGTATAGATACGCAGTATTTT. Its translation is CASSWGTSGIDTQYF.

This sequence joins TRBV13 and TRBJ1-1; D gene uncertain. CDR1 and CDR2 (germline): PRHDT, FYEKMQ (reference sequence). Deletions cut 3 bases from V and 1 base from J, with 12 bases between. This CDR3 contains 15 residues. CDR3 region: CASSFRGTKNTEAFF. The CDR3 region has the DNA TGTGCCAGCAGCTTCCGGGGAACAAAGAACACTGAAGCTTTCTTT.

This clone was recorded only once. The chain carries TRBV11-3 and TRBJ2-5, with a weak D call TRBD2 (5 bases). V lost 1 base, J lost 3 bases, and 12 bases lay in between. The CDR3 has 15 amino acids. CDR1 and CDR2 from the germline V gene are SGHNT and YENEEA. The CDR3 nucleotides read TGTGCCAGCAGCTTAGGGACTGGTGGGGAAGAGACCCAGTACTTC. Residues: CASSLGTGGEETQYF.

The chain's CDR3 is CASSGPGTGDTGELFF. For the CDR3, the DNA is TGTGCCAGCAGTGGCCCCGGGACAGGGGACACCGGGGAGCTGTTTTTT. V is TRBV6-1 and J is TRBJ2-2, with TRBD1 matching 10 bases. Germline V gene sequence: CDR1 MNHNS, CDR2 SASEGT. The J segment lost 3 bases and the V segment lost 4 bases, leaving 5 bases of the junction unmatched. This CDR3 has 16 residues.

This clone was counted between two and nine times. The J gene is TRBJ1-2, the V gene TRBV10-3; 9 positions agree with TRBD1. Germline loops: CDR1 ENHRY, CDR2 SYGVKD. This CDR3 has 18 amino acids. The V gene end was trimmed by 4 bases and the J gene end by 0 bases; junction bases not matched to a gene: 12. The CDR3 region has the DNA TGTGCCATCAGTGGGAGTACCCGGGACAGGGACACTAACTATGGCTACACCTTC. It codes for CAISGSTRDRDTNYGYTF.

The gene calls are TRBV5-1 and TRBJ2-3, with 11 bases aligning to TRBD2. The ends lost 4 bases at V and 5 bases at J; junction bases unmatched: 6. In germline, CDR1 is SGHRS, CDR2 YFSETQ. The CDR3 runs to 15 residues. CDR3 residues: CASSLAGLAGDTQYF. The CDR3 DNA reads TGCGCCAGCAGCCTGGCCGGACTAGCGGGAGATACGCAGTATTTT.

This clone was seen only a few times. This chain connects TRBV5-1 to TRBJ2-7; 7 bases fit TRBD1. The ends lost 4 bases at V and 3 bases at J; junction bases unmatched: 7. Germline lookup yields CDR1 SGHRS and CDR2 YFSETQ. This CDR3 has 14 residues. CDR3 DNA: TGCGCCAGCAGCCAATCCGGGACAGACTACGAGCAGTACTTC. This encodes CASSQSGTDYEQYF.

J is TRBJ2-3 and V is TRBV10-1; 8 bases are a match to TRBD2. This CDR3 has 14 amino acids. Germline lookup yields CDR1 WNHNN and CDR2 SYGVQD (reference sequence). Trimming at V came to 2 bases and at J to 4 bases, leaving 2 bases not matched to a gene. In nucleotides, the CDR3 is TGCGCCAGCAGTGAGACACTAGCGGCAGATACGCAGTATTTT. As protein: CASSETLAADTQYF.

V and J are TRBV7-9 and TRBJ1-5, with 7 bases that match TRBD1. J gave up 6 bases and V 5 bases, and 4 bases lay outside the gene matches. Per the germline V gene, CDR1 is SEHNR and CDR2 is FQNEAQ (reference sequence). The length of the CDR3 is 13 residues. The CDR3 here is CASSQGQTQPQHF. The CDR3 DNA sequence: TGTGCCAGCAGCCAGGGACAGACTCAGCCCCAGCATTTT. Drawing the rest from reference TRBV7-9 and TRBJ1-5, the complete variable domain is DTGVSQNPRHKITKRGQNVTFRCDPISEHNRLYWYRQTLGQGPEFLTYFQNEAQLEKSRLLSDRFSAERPKGSFSTLEIQRTEQGDSAMYLCASSQGQTQPQHFGDGTRLSIL.

The V and J genes are TRBV6-5 and TRBJ2-7, with 8 bases aligning to TRBD1. The trim removed 5 bases at V and 3 bases at J, leaving 6 bases unmatched. Germline CDR1 MNHEY, CDR2 SVGAGI. CDR3 size: 14 residues. As DNA, the CDR3 is TGTGCCAGCAGTCTCCGACAGGGGAACTACGAGCAGTACTTC. Amino acids: CASSLRQGNYEQYF.

The chain carries TRBV18 and TRBJ1-1; a possible D gene is TRBD1 (5 bases). Germline CDR1 is KGHSH and CDR2 is LQKENI. V was trimmed by 7 bases and J by 6 bases, leaving 15 bases between them. CDR3 length: 13 amino acids. The CDR3 reads CASFTGGTAEAFF. The CDR3 DNA reads as TGTGCCAGCTTCACGGGGGGTACGGCTGAAGCTTTCTTT.

The chain combines TRBV7-8 with TRBJ1-4; weak D call: TRBD1 (6 bases). CDR3 length: 15 residues. The V and J ends lost 0 bases and 5 bases respectively, with 10 bases between them. Looked up from germline, CDR1 is SGHVS and CDR2 is FQNEAQ. The CDR3 is CASSLARGLNEKLFF. The CDR3 nucleotides read TGTGCCAGCAGCTTAGCCAGGGGACTAAATGAAAAACTGTTTTTT.

This rearrangement joins TRBV7-9 to TRBJ2-2; 13 nucleotides line up with TRBD2. From germline, CDR1 is SEHNR and CDR2 FQNEAQ (reference sequence). CDR3 length: 15 residues. J gave up 6 bases and V 6 bases, and 4 bases lay outside the gene matches. The CDR3 nucleotides are TGTGCCAGCAGTACTAGCGGGAGGGCTCCCGGGGAGCTGTTTTTT. Translating it yields CASSTSGRAPGELFF.

The rearrangement uses TRBV11-3 and TRBJ2-5; 9 bases match TRBD2. The CDR3 is made up of 15 amino acids. Germline assignment: CDR1 SGHNT and CDR2 YENEEA. Losses at the gene ends were 1 base for V and 5 bases for J; bases not matched to a gene: 5. The CDR3 loop reads CASSLVLAGRETQYF. CDR3 sequence (DNA): TGTGCCAGCAGCTTAGTCCTAGCGGGACGCGAGACCCAGTACTTC.

The V and J genes are TRBV5-6 and TRBJ1-2; D gene uncertain. V was shortened by 2 bases and J by 8 bases, with 10 bases between the two germline ends. The CDR3 sequence is 12 residues long. The germline V gene has CDR1 SGHDT and CDR2 YYEEEE. CDR3 coding DNA: TGTGCCAGCAGCTTCGAGCTGAGGGGCTACACCTTC. Translated: CASSFELRGYTF. Supplemented by reference TRBV5-6 and TRBJ1-2, the full variable domain reads DAGVTQSPTHLIKTRGQQVTLRCSPKSGHDTVSWYQQALGQGPQFIFQYYEEEERQRGNFPDRFSGHQFPNYSSELNVNALLLGDSALYLCASSFELRGYTFGSGTRLTVV.

This chain joins TRBV3-1 (or the pseudogene TRBV3-2) and TRBJ2-7, with 8 bases aligning to TRBD1. V lost 0 bases and J lost 0; bases outside the gene matches: 4. Germline V gene sequence: CDR1 LGHDT, CDR2 YNNKEL (reference sequence). This CDR3 spans 16 amino acids. DNA for the CDR3: TGTGCCAGCAGCCAAGATCGTGGGACAGGCTCCTACGAGCAGTACTTC. Translated, it gives CASSQDRGTGSYEQYF.

CDR3 region: CASSLADRGETQYF. DNA for the CDR3: TGCGCCAGCAGCTTGGCCGACAGGGGTGAGACCCAGTACTTC. The chain recombines TRBV5-1 with TRBJ2-5, with 8 bases that match TRBD1. The CDR3 is 14 residues long. The germline V gene has CDR1 SGHRS and CDR2 YFSETQ. Losses at the gene ends were 0 bases for V and 5 bases for J; bases not matched to a gene: 3.

This rearrangement joins TRBV7-2 to TRBJ2-2; maybe TRBD1 (6 bases). The CDR3 extends over 18 amino acids. V lost 5 bases and J lost 2, with 21 bases in between. The V gene's germline CDR1 is SGHTA and CDR2 FQGNSA. The CDR3: CASSPTPRDTANTGELFF. In nucleotides, the CDR3 is TGTGCCAGCAGCCCGACCCCCCGGGACACAGCTAACACCGGGGAGCTGTTTTTT. Using reference TRBV7-2 and TRBJ2-2 for the parts outside the CDR3, the full variable domain is GAGVSQSPSNKVTEKGKDVELRCDPISGHTALYWYRQSLGQGLEFLIYFQGNSAPDKSGLPSDRFSAERTGGSVSTLTIQRTQQEDSAVYLCASSPTPRDTANTGELFFGEGSRLTVL.